This T cell receptor (beta chain) was obtained from a study of blood T cells in healthy people across ages (dated by TCRdb to about 2015). For context, the study as a whole: In model experiments, roughly one uniquely barcoded TCR beta cDNA molecule per two T cells was captured by template switching. Age-related changes in TCR beta repertoire diversity were measured in the study by deep sequencing normalized with unique cDNA molecular identifiers. Four age groups were formed from the donors: young (average roughly 15 years), middle-aged (approximately 39), aged (around 68) and long-lived (around 80). To avoid experimental bias, donors of different ages were distributed randomly across sequencing lanes. Two additional independent replicas of 1 million unique cDNA reads from the same blood draw were analyzed for two donors (one aged 18 to 30 and one aged 80 or older). Study-level results and caveats: The long-lived group showed more naive CD4+ T cells, fewer expanded clones and increased TCR diversity than the aged group, suggesting age selection. Estimates of total diversity based on one million sequenced T cells were regarded as lower bounds and as underestimates. Observed TCR beta diversity correlated strongly with the percentage of naive T cells measured by flow cytometry. Since profiling was done on bulk unsorted PBMCs, naive and antigen-experienced compartments could not be conclusively compared. The CMV infection status of donors was not known, potentially confounding age-related changes in expanded clonotypes. As age increased, observed TCR beta diversity per million T cells dropped in a roughly linear way, and a significant reduction was already evident by age about 40.

Library creation used 5' RACE. The instrument given in TCRdb is Illumina HiSeq 2500. A second PCR of 7 to 11 cycles was performed with a sample-barcoded 5' primer and a J-beta primer mix. A template-switch 5' adaptor carrying 12 random nucleotides introduced a unique molecular identifier onto each TCR beta cDNA molecule. Each sample yielded at least 2.5 million CDR3-containing paired-end reads. First-strand cDNA was synthesized from all RNA with the Mint cDNA synthesis kit, primed by a TRBC-specific oligonucleotide. After uracil-DNA glycosylase treatment, a first 18-cycle PCR used universal primers M1SS and BC2_uni_R on all cDNA. The original pipeline was this. Normalization of each sample was performed by random selection of 1 million high-quality reads, each carrying a distinct molecular identifier. Instead of being binned into consensus sequences, reads that shared molecular identifiers were thrown out. CDR3 identification, clonotype clustering and error correction used MiTCR with a Q25 quality threshold and the strictest error-elimination algorithm. Lower-bound total TCR beta diversity was estimated with a nonparametric unseen species model using Euler transformation. TCRdb reanalyzed the raw reads on its own, using fastp at Q25 for trimming and MiXCR for clone calling, and kept in-frame beta chains. Every entry covers one CDR3 protein and lists the most common genes and DNA from its rows. None of the V and J calls come from the authors' own analysis; TCRdb made them. The sample table shows 1,500,000 or so distinct CDR3 sequences, and 35% to 45% are seen once. Approximately 4.1% of the sample rests with the top ten.

Systemically healthy Caucasian individuals from Russia, about 38 in total and aged about 6 to 95 years, were included as donors. About 10 milliliters of peripheral blood were collected from each donor into EDTA-treated Vacutainer tubes. Ficoll-Paque density-gradient centrifugation was used to isolate PBMCs, with at least 6.5 million per sample. Trizol reagent was used to extract total RNA from the PBMCs, yielding at least 5.5 micrograms per sample. The percentages of naive CD45RAhigh/CD27high T cells were determined by flow cytometry on a PBMC aliquot from every donor. Compared with germline, V lacks 6 bases and J lacks 8 bases; bases without a gene match: 11. Spanning cysteine to phenylalanine, the CDR3 consists of 14 amino acids. Only the CDR3 region is kept as DNA, spanning 42 bases read in frame from base 1. CDR1 and CDR2, looked up from the germline V gene, are SNHLY and FYNNEI. With respect to this clonotype: Its antigen is still unknown. Per-base quality was not reported, and no clone a single base away is much larger than it.

Input material: blood. The TCR sequence derives from a woman under 30 in good health. This sequence uses TRBV2 and TRBJ1-2, with TRBD1 matching 8 junction bases. The DNA is as follows: TGTGCCAGCAGGGGGACAGGAGGCCTCAGGGGCTACACCTTC. The encoded protein is CASRGTGGLRGYTF.